Following are 29 T cell receptor beta chains from one sample sequenced in a study of blood T cell repertoires in COVID-19. TCRdb keeps only in-frame clones here, not all; method: immunoSEQ multiplex PCR. The data contain around 110,000 clones, over 70% of them singletons. The sample comprised peripheral blood. These receptors originate from a human donor with acute or convalescent COVID-19. The donor label of this sample is uncertain.

The rearrangement joins TRBV12-3 or TRBV12-4 to TRBJ1-2, with 8 bases lining up with TRBD1. This CDR3 has 13 residues. V shed 4 bases, J shed 11 bases, and the junction held 9 bases outside the gene matches. The CDR3 DNA is TGTGCCAGCAGTTCTCGGACAGGGATTGGGTACACCTTC. It is translated as CASSSRTGIGYTF.

V and J are TRBV6-6 and TRBJ2-7, with 8 bases that match TRBD2. Germline V gives CDR1 MNHNY, CDR2 SVGAGI (reference sequence). The CDR3 runs 16 residues. J lost 3 bases, V lost 7 bases, and 14 bases had no gene match. The CDR3 region has the DNA TGTGCCAGCACCCCTTCCGGGGGGGGAGGTTTCTACGAGCAGTACTTC. It encodes CASTPSGGGGFYEQYF.

The rearrangement joins TRBV7-9 to TRBJ1-2; TRBD1 matches 8 bases. Germline CDR1 and CDR2: SEHNR and FQNEAQ (reference sequence). With 6 bases clipped from V and 8 bases from J, the junction kept 5 bases outside the gene matches. The CDR3 is made up of 12 amino acids. As DNA, the CDR3 is TGTGCCAGCAGTCCAGGGGGCGAGGGCTACACCTTC. Residues: CASSPGGEGYTF.

J is TRBJ1-6 and V is TRBV13; 7 positions agree with TRBD1. The CDR3 runs to 15 residues. The junction had 10 bases not matched to a gene; V was cut back by 5 bases and J by 9 bases. Germline V gene data show CDR1 as PRHDT and CDR2 as FYEKMQ (reference sequence). CDR3 residues: CASSVGRGVGSPLHF. The CDR3 DNA is TGTGCCAGCAGCGTGGGCAGGGGGGTAGGTTCACCCCTCCACTTT.

The chain links TRBV15 to TRBJ2-7, with D perhaps matching TRBD1 (5 bases). V was pared by 0 bases and J by 4 bases, with 7 bases between. The CDR3 has 13 amino acids. Germline lookup yields CDR1 LNHNV and CDR2 YYDKDF (reference sequence). CDR3 bases: TGTGCCACCAGCAGAGATGCAGGGTACGAGCAGTACGTC. The encoded protein is CATSRDAGYEQYV.

V usage is TRBV14 and J usage is TRBJ1-4, with 8 bases lining up with TRBD1. Trimming took 2 bases from V and 5 from J; bases not matched to a gene: 7. The germline CDR1 and CDR2 sequences are SGHDN and FVKESK. The CDR3 length is 16 residues. This CDR3 is CASSQNRQGMNEKLFF. The CDR3 DNA follows: TGTGCCAGCAGCCAAAACCGACAGGGGATGAATGAAAAACTGTTTTTT. The full variable domain, with the rest looked up from reference TRBV14 and TRBJ1-4, is EAGVTQFPSHSVIEKGQTVTLRCDPISGHDNLYWYRRVMGKEIKFLLHFVKESKQDESGMPNNRFLAERTGGTYSTLKVQPAELEDSGVYFCASSQNRQGMNEKLFFGSGTQLSVL.

The sample holds a few counts of this clone. The rearrangement uses TRBV5-6 and TRBJ1-4; no reliable D call. V lost 3 bases, J lost 8 bases, and 14 bases lay in between. From germline, CDR1 is SGHDT and CDR2 YYEEEE. CDR3 length: 14 residues. CDR3 sequence: CASSSVTVEEKLFF. The CDR3 DNA is TGTGCCAGCAGCTCGGTTACCGTGGAGGAAAAACTGTTTTTT.

Here the CDR3 reads CSVQLQQGPKETQYF. The CDR3 DNA is TGCAGCGTTCAACTCCAACAGGGTCCGAAAGAGACCCAGTACTTC. The chain combines TRBV29-1 with TRBJ2-5, with D tentatively TRBD1 (6 bases). The CDR3 consists of 15 residues. Germline assignment: CDR1 SQVTM and CDR2 ANQGSEA. Trimming removed 5 bases at V and 3 bases at J, with 19 bases between. Full variable domain (outside the CDR3, taken from reference TRBV29-1 and TRBJ2-5): SAVISQKPSRDICQRGTSLTIQCQVDSQVTMMFWYRQQPGQSLTLIATANQGSEATYESGFVIDKFPISRPNLTFSTLTVSNMSPEDSSIYLCSVQLQQGPKETQYFGPGTRLLVL.

The rearrangement uses TRBV6-5 and TRBJ2-5; D unresolved. Trimming cost V 1 base and J 3 bases, with 6 bases left between them. CDR1 is MNHEY, CDR2 SVGAGI, per germline. The CDR3 contains 13 residues. In DNA form, the CDR3 reads TGTGCCAGCAGTTACTACTCAAAAGAGACCCAGTACTTC. Translating it yields CASSYYSKETQYF.

V is TRBV2 and J is TRBJ2-2; the D is unclear. V lost 7 bases to trimming and J lost 2 bases, with 5 bases between them. Germline loops: CDR1 SNHLY, CDR2 FYNNEI. The CDR3 is made up of 12 amino acids. The CDR3 reads CASNKNTGELFF. The CDR3 DNA sequence: TGTGCCAGCAACAAAAACACCGGGGAGCTGTTTTTT.

The V and J genes are TRBV6-6 and TRBJ1-5; 11 bases fit TRBD1. J lost 3 bases, V lost 6 bases, and 7 bases had no gene match. The CDR3 sequence is 16 residues long. The germline gives CDR1 MNHNY, CDR2 SVGAGI (reference sequence). The chain's CDR3 is CASSQRTGGLNQPQHF. The CDR3 DNA is TGTGCCAGCAGCCAAAGGACAGGGGGCCTCAATCAGCCCCAGCATTTT.

V usage is TRBV5-4 and J usage is TRBJ1-2, with a weak D call TRBD1 (6 bases). The CDR3 consists of 14 residues. V dropped 0 bases and J dropped 8 bases, with 14 bases sitting between them. Germline-derived CDR1 and CDR2 are SGHNT and YYREEE (reference sequence). The CDR3 spells CASSLDAGGLGYTF. As DNA, the CDR3 is TGTGCCAGCAGCTTGGATGCGGGGGGCTTGGGCTACACCTTC.

This chain connects TRBV6-5 to TRBJ2-1; 8 positions match TRBD1. With 0 bases clipped from V and 1 base from J, the junction kept 2 bases outside the gene matches. The CDR3 contains 16 residues. The germline CDR1 and CDR2 sequences are MNHEY and SVGAGI. The CDR3 coding sequence is TGTGCCAGCAGTTACTCGGACAGGGCATCCTACAATGAGCAGTTCTTC. The encoded protein is CASSYSDRASYNEQFF.

This chain links TRBV5-1 with TRBJ2-7; TRBD2 agrees at 9 bases. Germline values: CDR1 SGHRS, CDR2 YFSETQ. The CDR3 has 15 residues. V trimming: 5 bases; J trimming: 6 bases; junction bases outside the gene matches: 12. The CDR3 here is CASSLGASGAIEQYF. The CDR3 DNA follows: TGCGCCAGCAGTCTGGGGGCTAGCGGGGCCATCGAGCAGTACTTC.

The chain carries TRBV5-4 and TRBJ2-1; the match to TRBD2 covers 14 bases. This CDR3 has 16 residues. V lost 1 base and J lost 8; bases outside the gene matches: 5. CDR1 is SGHNT, CDR2 YYREEE, per germline (reference sequence). Written as DNA, the CDR3 is TGTGCCAGCAGCTTGAGAAGACTAGCGGGGGGGGATGAGCAGTTCTTC. It is translated as CASSLRRLAGGDEQFF.

This clone showed up just a few times. This chain connects TRBV9 to TRBJ1-4, with D perhaps TRBD1 (5 bases). The length of the CDR3 is 16 residues. In germline, CDR1 is SGDLS, CDR2 YYNGEE. V lost 0 bases and J 4 bases, leaving 13 bases between the germline ends. The CDR3 region is CASSVAWGLSNEKLFF. The CDR3 DNA reads TGTGCCAGCAGCGTAGCTTGGGGACTCAGTAATGAAAAACTGTTTTTT.

DNA of the CDR3: TGTGCCAGCAGCGGAAGATGGCCCCTGAACACTGAAGCTTTCTTT. Protein: CASSGRWPLNTEAFF. The V and J genes are TRBV9 and TRBJ1-1; D gene ambiguous. Per germline, CDR1 SGDLS and CDR2 YYNGEE. This CDR3 spans 15 amino acids. The V gene lost 3 bases and the J gene lost 0 bases, with 12 bases spanning the gap.

The chain is built from TRBV5-6 and TRBJ1-2; the D gene is possibly TRBD1 (6 bases). Trimming cost V 3 bases and J 1 base, with 7 bases left between them. The CDR3 extends over 13 amino acids. Germline CDR1 and CDR2: SGHDT and YYEEEE. For the CDR3, the DNA is TGTGCCAGCAGCTCAGGGGATAACTATGGCTACACCTTC. Translating it yields CASSSGDNYGYTF. Supplemented by reference TRBV5-6 and TRBJ1-2, the full variable domain reads DAGVTQSPTHLIKTRGQQVTLRCSPKSGHDTVSWYQQALGQGPQFIFQYYEEEERQRGNFPDRFSGHQFPNYSSELNVNALLLGDSALYLCASSSGDNYGYTFGSGTRLTVV.

The chain combines TRBV7-6 with TRBJ2-3; 9 bases match TRBD2. The CDR3 extends over 15 amino acids. V lost 6 bases and J lost 0; bases outside the gene matches: 4. The germline V gene encodes CDR1 SGHVS and CDR2 FNYEAQ. The CDR3 region has the DNA TGTGCCAGCAGGCCGACTAGCGGTAGCACAGATACGCAGTATTTT. Translating it yields CASRPTSGSTDTQYF.

The gene calls are TRBV5-8 and TRBJ1-5; unclear D gene. Germline values: CDR1 SGHTS, CDR2 YDEGEE. Trimming removed 5 bases from V and 5 bases from J, with 14 bases in between. The CDR3 spans 14 residues. In DNA form, the CDR3 reads TGTGCCAGCAGTCCCTTTTTTTCCGATCAGCCCCAGCATTTT. Its translation is CASSPFFSDQPQHF. The entire variable domain, with the rest obtained from reference TRBV5-8 and TRBJ1-5, is as follows: EAGVTQSPTHLIKTRGQQATLRCSPISGHTSVYWYQQALGLGLQFLLWYDEGEERNRGNFPPRFSGRQFPNYSSELNVNALELEDSALYLCASSPFFSDQPQHFGDGTRLSIL.

This sequence joins TRBV3-1 (or the pseudogene TRBV3-2) and TRBJ2-3, with 11 positions matching TRBD2. The CDR3 is made up of 17 amino acids. In germline, CDR1 is LGHDT, CDR2 YNNKEL (reference sequence). J gave up 4 bases and V 3 bases, and 9 bases lay outside the gene matches. Written as DNA, the CDR3 is TGTGCCAGCAGCCACAGACTAGCGGGGTTTAGGGCAGATACGCAGTATTTT. It specifies CASSHRLAGFRADTQYF.

The chain carries TRBV28 and TRBJ1-4, with D perhaps TRBD1 (6 bases). The CDR3 loop spans 20 amino acids. The germline V and J ends were trimmed by 2 bases and 2 bases, with 24 bases remaining between them. Germline lookup yields CDR1 MDHEN and CDR2 SYDVKM. The CDR3 loop is CASSLQGPNFYTVTNEKLFF. CDR3 DNA: TGTGCCAGCAGTTTACAGGGGCCGAACTTTTACACGGTTACTAATGAAAAACTGTTTTTT.

The chain has TRBV2 and TRBJ2-7; TRBD2 matches at 8 bases. There are 14 residues in the CDR3. With V trimmed by 9 bases and J by 6 bases, 13 bases remained unmatched. CDR1 and CDR2 (germline): SNHLY, FYNNEI. CDR3 nucleotide sequence: TGTGCCAGTCGGGTCCGGGGGGGCATTGGCGAGCAGTACGTC. Protein: CASRVRGGIGEQYV.

This chain joins TRBV7-9 and TRBJ2-2, with TRBD2 matching 7 bases. CDR3 length: 19 residues. Looked up from germline, CDR1 is SEHNR and CDR2 is FQNEAQ (reference sequence). Trimming cost V 5 bases and J 1 base; bases outside gene matches: 16. As DNA, the CDR3 is TGTGCCAGCAGCCCCGTCCCGGGACGGGGGGAGGGGAACACCGGGGAGCTGTTTTTT. As protein: CASSPVPGRGEGNTGELFF.

In its sample, this clone was seen a few times. The genes are TRBV3-1 (or the pseudogene TRBV3-2) and TRBJ2-1; 8 bases map to TRBD1. V lost 1 base to trimming and J lost 5 bases; unmatched junction nucleotides: 10. Germline loops: CDR1 LGHDT, CDR2 YNNKEL (reference sequence). The CDR3 length is 17 residues. CDR3 sequence (DNA): TGTGCCAGCAGCCAAGCCTCGACAGGGGTCAGCAACAATGAGCAGTTCTTC. Translation gives CASSQASTGVSNNEQFF.

The table lists this clone with a few counts. The chain is built from TRBV7-9 and TRBJ1-2; D unclear. CDR1 and CDR2 (germline): SEHNR, FQNEAQ (reference sequence). The CDR3 sequence is 13 residues long. The germline V and J ends were trimmed by 3 bases and 7 bases, with 12 bases remaining between them. CDR3 in DNA: TGTGCCAGCAGCTTCGAAAACAGCCTTGGCTACACCTTC. Translated: CASSFENSLGYTF.

Here the CDR3 DNA reads TGTGCCAGCAGCGCAGGACAGATTCATAATTCACCCCTCCACTTT. This sequence encodes CASSAGQIHNSPLHF. The chain employs TRBV6-5 and TRBJ1-6; a possible D gene is TRBD1 (6 bases). The V and J ends lost 6 bases and 5 bases respectively, with 14 bases between them. This CDR3 comprises 15 residues. From germline, CDR1 is MNHEY and CDR2 SVGAGI.

The chain couples TRBV18 to TRBJ2-7; 7 bases align to TRBD1. Germline V gene sequence: CDR1 KGHSH, CDR2 LQKENI. V shed 4 bases and J 5 bases; nucleotides not matched to a gene: 8. There are 14 residues in the CDR3. CDR3 DNA sequence: TGTGCCAGCTCACAACCCCAAGGGGGCCACGAGCAGTACGTC. It encodes CASSQPQGGHEQYV.

This chain links TRBV20-1 with TRBJ2-7, with TRBD1 as a possible D gene (5 bases). The CDR3 covers 12 residues. CDR1 is DFQATT, CDR2 SNEGSKA, per germline (reference sequence). The germline V and J ends were trimmed by 3 bases and 3 bases, with 9 bases remaining between them. The chain's CDR3 is CSASQGGYEQYF. The CDR3, as DNA: TGCAGTGCTAGTCAGGGTGGCTACGAGCAGTACTTC.